This is a list of T cell receptor beta chains from one sample in a study of Ad26.COV2.S vaccination and SARS-CoV-2 variants. TCRdb's copy holds only in-frame clones and misses some; the assay was immunoSEQ multiplex PCR. The repertoire includes roughly 380,000 clones, around 87% of them detected once, and about 3.4% sits in the top ten. Sequenced here: peripheral blood, sampled in a trial of Ad26.COV2.S vaccine versus placebo. These receptors came from a person aged 18-60 years who received the Ad26.COV2.S COVID-19 vaccine or a placebo. CDR3s include the opening cysteine and the closing phenylalanine or tryptophan. Fields, in order: clone size, J gene, D gene, V gene, CDR3 protein, CDR3 DNA. D genes are given only for firm matches. Clone size is shown for a subset of rows, as once, few, many or a class of expanded clone.

- | TRBJ1-1 | TRBD1 | TRBV6-6 | CAGAGQGGFTEAFF | TGTGCCGGCGCCGGACAGGGGGGATTCACTGAAGCTTTCTTT
once | TRBJ2-7 | - | TRBV23-1 | CASSGLYEQYF | TGCGCCAGCAGTGGACTATACGAGCAGTACTTC
- | TRBJ1-2 | - | TRBV7-2 | CASSSAPGLRGGYTF | TGTGCCAGCAGCTCCGCCCCAGGGTTACGGGGAGGCTACACCTTC
- | TRBJ2-7 | TRBD2 | TRBV28 | CASSHLAGGLYEQYF | TGTGCCAGCAGTCACCTAGCGGGGGGTCTCTACGAGCAGTACTTC
- | TRBJ2-7 | - | TRBV11-2 | CASSPNIEQYF | TGTGCCAGCAGCCCCAACATCGAGCAGTACTTC
- | TRBJ2-7 | - | TRBV19 | CASSVGYEQYF | TGTGCCAGTAGTGTGGGGTACGAGCAGTACTTC
- | TRBJ2-7 | - | TRBV6-6 | CASSYSTGAYEQYF | TGTGCCAGCAGTTACTCGACCGGGGCCTACGAGCAGTACTTC
- | TRBJ2-7 | - | TRBV5-1 | CASSSLETGLDDEQYF | TGCGCCAGCAGCTCCTTAGAGACGGGCCTGGACGACGAGCAGTACTTC
few | TRBJ1-2 | - | TRBV7-9 | CASSPRGGRADGYTF | TGTGCCAGCAGCCCCCGCGGGGGCAGGGCTGATGGCTACACCTTC
- | TRBJ1-1 | TRBD1 | TRBV9 | CASSPGQGVGAFF | TGTGCCAGCAGCCCGGGACAGGGAGTGGGAGCTTTCTTT
- | TRBJ1-2 | - | TRBV5-6 | CASSLEGQNYGYTF | TGTGCCAGCAGCTTGGAGGGGCAGAACTATGGCTACACCTTC
- | TRBJ2-7 | - | TRBV7-3 | CASSLAGWSEQYF | TGTGCCAGCAGCTTAGCGGGTTGGAGCGAGCAGTACTTC
- | TRBJ1-1 | - | TRBV4-2 | CASSQDPRVRNTEAFF | TGTGCCAGCAGCCAAGATCCCAGGGTGAGGAACACTGAAGCTTTCTTT
- | TRBJ2-7 | - | TRBV7-3 | CAGSPRYYYEQYF | TGTGCGGGGAGCCCAAGATACTACTACGAGCAGTACTTC
- | TRBJ2-7 | TRBD1 | TRBV6-2/TRBV6-3 | CASSHPTGTAIYEQYF | TGTGCCAGCAGTCACCCGACCGGGACAGCAATCTACGAGCAGTACTTC
- | TRBJ1-1 | - | TRBV6-6 | CASSYGSEAFF | TGTGCCAGCAGTTACGGCTCTGAAGCTTTCTTT
- | TRBJ2-2 | TRBD2 | TRBV9 | CASSVVAGGNTGELFF | TGTGCCAGCAGCGTAGTGGCGGGGGGCAACACCGGGGAGCTGTTTTTT
few | TRBJ2-2 | - | TRBV7-9 | CASSLKGVNTGELFF | TGTGCCAGCAGCTTGAAAGGGGTCAACACCGGGGAGCTGTTTTTT
- | TRBJ1-4 | - | TRBV19 | CASSPVDLGGRKLFF | TGTGCCAGTAGTCCCGTGGACCTCGGGGGGAGAAAACTGTTTTTT
- | TRBJ1-6 | - | TRBV14 | CASSGVPGQYNSPLHF | TGTGCCAGCAGCGGGGTTCCGGGACAATATAATTCACCCCTCCACTTT
- | TRBJ2-3 | - | TRBV4-1 | CASSHSLGGGTDTQYF | TGCGCCAGCAGCCATTCTTTAGGGGGGGGCACAGATACGCAGTATTTT
- | TRBJ1-1 | - | TRBV30 | CAWSPGFEAFF | TGTGCCTGGAGTCCAGGCTTTGAAGCTTTCTTT
- | TRBJ2-7 | - | TRBV19 | CASSIGRGAYEQYF | TGTGCCAGTAGTATCGGCAGGGGGGCCTACGAGCAGTACTTC
- | TRBJ1-3 | - | TRBV27 | CASPKVPGNTIYF | TGTGCCAGCCCTAAGGTGCCTGGAAACACCATATATTTT
- | TRBJ1-5 | - | TRBV2 | CASSEGTLSNQPQHF | TGTGCCAGCAGTGAAGGGACACTTAGCAATCAGCCCCAGCATTTT
- | TRBJ1-1 | TRBD1 | TRBV5-4 | CASSPRDRNTEAFF | TGTGCCAGCAGCCCGCGGGACAGAAACACTGAAGCTTTCTTT
- | TRBJ2-5 | - | TRBV29-1 | CSAPLGGETQYF | TGCAGCGCCCCGCTGGGTGGGGAGACCCAGTACTTC
- | TRBJ1-5 | - | TRBV6-5 | CASRAVGIAGQPQHF | TGTGCCAGCAGGGCCGTCGGAATAGCGGGTCAGCCCCAGCATTTT
- | TRBJ2-2 | TRBD1 | TRBV7-9 | CASSLAWTGGHGELFF | TGTGCCAGCAGCTTAGCCTGGACAGGGGGCCACGGGGAGCTGTTTTTT
- | TRBJ1-1 | - | TRBV7-3 | CASSLGFGGNTEAFF | TGTGCCAGCAGCTTGGGCTTTGGCGGGAACACTGAAGCTTTCTTT
- | TRBJ1-5 | TRBD1 | TRBV7-9 | CASSKDRGLTSNQPQHF | TGTGCCAGCAGCAAGGACAGGGGGCTTACTAGCAATCAGCCCCAGCATTTT
- | TRBJ2-1 | TRBD1 | TRBV6-2/TRBV6-3 | CASSYTLGQGGYNEQFF | TGTGCCAGCAGTTACACACTGGGACAGGGGGGCTACAATGAGCAGTTCTTC
- | TRBJ2-7 | - | TRBV15 | CATSRGSQEQYF | TGTGCCACCAGCAGAGGATCCCAGGAGCAGTACTTC
- | TRBJ2-7 | TRBD1 | TRBV6-5 | CASRRGQAYEQYF | TGTGCCAGCAGACGGGGACAGGCCTACGAGCAGTACTTC
- | TRBJ2-1 | - | TRBV7-8 | CASSLTTRSYNEQFF | TGTGCCAGCAGCTTGACAACCCGCTCCTACAATGAGCAGTTCTTC
- | TRBJ1-1 | TRBD1 | TRBV27 | CASKGGRGAFF | TGTGCCAGCAAAGGGGGCAGGGGAGCTTTCTTT
few | TRBJ1-1 | TRBD1 | TRBV5-4 | CASSPPTGPVNTEAFF | TGTGCCAGCAGCCCCCCGACAGGGCCGGTGAACACTGAAGCTTTCTTT
- | TRBJ2-7 | - | TRBV4-3 | CASSQDGKAYEQYF | TGCGCCAGCAGCCAAGACGGTAAGGCCTACGAGCAGTACTTC
- | TRBJ2-7 | - | TRBV7-3 | CASSSILGNRSSYEQYF | TGTGCCAGCAGCTCTATCTTGGGGAATCGTAGCTCCTACGAGCAGTACTTC
- | TRBJ2-7 | TRBD1 | TRBV7-3 | CASSLVQGAYEQYF | TGTGCCAGCAGCTTAGTACAGGGGGCCTACGAGCAGTACTTC